Sequencing of this T cell receptor beta chain was carried out in a study of human T cells and chemical hapten exposure. Regarding the study as a whole: DPC sensitization did not alter TCRs above 1 in 1000 frequency.

Original handling: A typical sample had roughly 87,000 TCRs, with about 23,224 to 700,000 overall. TCRdb reanalysed the RACE reads using MiXCR and keeps one entry per CDR3 protein. TCRdb, not the original authors, processed these V and J calls. The sample comprises approximately 85,000 distinct CDR3 sequences, 10% of which are singletons, and roughly 2.4% rests with the top ten. With 2 bases removed from V and 7 bases from J, the gap between germline ends came to 8 bases. Germline loops: CDR1 SQVTM, CDR2 ANQGSEA. The CDR3 has 12 residues. In this sample, this clonotype turned up a few times. What it binds is not known. The time point here: patch test 2, 6 weeks after DPC sensitization. The treatment denotes: therapeutic diphenylcyclopropenone sensitization with weekly scalp DPC.

The sample in question was whole blood, obtained in connection with sensitization to the hapten diphenylcyclopropenone (DPC). This clonotype was obtained from a woman in her 30s with alopecia areata. Some clones in this sample may be carry-over from other donors' samples. The chain links TRBV29-1 to TRBJ2-2; tentatively, D is TRBD1 (5 bases). The CDR3 reads CSVEWGIGELFF. The CDR3 region has the DNA TGCAGCGTTGAATGGGGCATCGGGGAGCTGTTTTTT.